The clone carrying this TCR beta chain was seen many times. The data were taken from a study of T cells in Graves' hyperthyroidism and ophthalmopathy. This CDR3 spans 15 amino acids. Trimming took off 0 bases at V and 5 bases at J, with 12 bases between the two ends. CDR1 SGHDT and CDR2 YYEEEE come from the germline V gene. Researchers amplified the TCR beta CDR3 regions from RNA transcripts. First-round RT-PCR of the TCR CDR3 relied on the HTBI primer set. Each CDR3 protein gets one entry after TCRdb re-called the multiplex PCR reads with MiXCR. In the table there are 700,000 or so distinct CDR3 sequences, approximately 14% of which are singletons.

This clonotype was sampled from a woman aged 45-60 years with Graves' ophthalmopathy. V gene TRBV5-6 combines with J gene TRBJ1-5; D not certain. Sequencing input: blood. The CDR3 is CASSLEARVYQPQHF. In DNA, the CDR3 is TGTGCCAGCAGCTTGGAGGCGAGAGTCTATCAGCCCCAGCATTTT. Drawing the rest from reference TRBV5-6 and TRBJ1-5, the complete variable domain is DAGVTQSPTHLIKTRGQQVTLRCSPKSGHDTVSWYQQALGQGPQFIFQYYEEEERQRGNFPDRFSGHQFPNYSSELNVNALLLGDSALYLCASSLEARVYQPQHFGDGTRLSIL.